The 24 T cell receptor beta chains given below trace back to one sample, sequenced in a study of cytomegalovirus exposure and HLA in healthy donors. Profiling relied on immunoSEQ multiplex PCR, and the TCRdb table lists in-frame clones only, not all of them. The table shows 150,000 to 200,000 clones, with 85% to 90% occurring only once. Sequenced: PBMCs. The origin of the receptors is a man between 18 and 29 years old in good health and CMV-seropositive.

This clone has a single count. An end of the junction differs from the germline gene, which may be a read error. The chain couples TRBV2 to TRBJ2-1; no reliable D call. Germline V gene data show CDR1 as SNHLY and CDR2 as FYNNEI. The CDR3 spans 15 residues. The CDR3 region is CASRDSLSSYNEQFF. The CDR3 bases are TGTGCCAGCCGTGACTCCTTGTCCTCCTACAATGAGCAGTTCTTC.

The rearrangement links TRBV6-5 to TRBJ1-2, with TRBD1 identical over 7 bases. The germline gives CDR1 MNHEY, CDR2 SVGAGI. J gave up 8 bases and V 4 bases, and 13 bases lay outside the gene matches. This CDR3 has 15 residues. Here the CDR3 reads CASSSTGTVIYGYTF. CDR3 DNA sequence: TGTGCCAGCAGTTCCACCGGGACAGTGATTTACGGCTACACCTTC.

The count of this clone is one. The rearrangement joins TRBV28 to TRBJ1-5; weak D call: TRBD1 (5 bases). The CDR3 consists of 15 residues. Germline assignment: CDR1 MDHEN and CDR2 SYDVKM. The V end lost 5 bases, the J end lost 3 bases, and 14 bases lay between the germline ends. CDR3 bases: TGTGCCAGCAGTCCCCCGACAGACCACAATCAGCCCCAGCATTTT. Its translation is CASSPPTDHNQPQHF. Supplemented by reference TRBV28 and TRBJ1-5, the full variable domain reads DVKVTQSSRYLVKRTGEKVFLECVQDMDHENMFWYRQDPGLGLRLIYFSYDVKMKEKGDIPEGYSVSREKKERFSLILESASTNQTSMYLCASSPPTDHNQPQHFGDGTRLSIL.

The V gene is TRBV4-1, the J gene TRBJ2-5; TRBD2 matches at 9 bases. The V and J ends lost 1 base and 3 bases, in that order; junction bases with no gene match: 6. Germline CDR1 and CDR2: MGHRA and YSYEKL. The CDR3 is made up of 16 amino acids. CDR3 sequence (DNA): TGCGCCAGCAGCCAAGTTAGGACTAGCGAGAAAGAGACCCAGTACTTC. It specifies CASSQVRTSEKETQYF.

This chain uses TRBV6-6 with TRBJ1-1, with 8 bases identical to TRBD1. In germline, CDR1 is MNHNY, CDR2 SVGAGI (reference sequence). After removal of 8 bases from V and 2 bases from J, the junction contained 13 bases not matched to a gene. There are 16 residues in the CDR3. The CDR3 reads CASLDRGIYFNTEAFF. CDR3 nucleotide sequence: TGTGCCAGCCTTGACAGGGGAATTTACTTTAACACTGAAGCTTTCTTT.

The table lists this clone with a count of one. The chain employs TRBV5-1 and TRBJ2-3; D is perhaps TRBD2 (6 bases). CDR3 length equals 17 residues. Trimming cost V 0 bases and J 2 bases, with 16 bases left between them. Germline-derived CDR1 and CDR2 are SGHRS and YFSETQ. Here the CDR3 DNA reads TGCGCCAGCAGCTTGGCCGTGTGGGGGGAGGACACAGATACGCAGTATTTT. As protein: CASSLAVWGEDTDTQYF.

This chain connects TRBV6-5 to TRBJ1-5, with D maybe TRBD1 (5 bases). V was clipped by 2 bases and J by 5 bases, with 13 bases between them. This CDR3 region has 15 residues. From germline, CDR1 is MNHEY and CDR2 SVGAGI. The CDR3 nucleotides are TGTGCCAGCAGTTACATGCAGGGAAGCGATCAGCCCCAGCATTTT. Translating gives CASSYMQGSDQPQHF.

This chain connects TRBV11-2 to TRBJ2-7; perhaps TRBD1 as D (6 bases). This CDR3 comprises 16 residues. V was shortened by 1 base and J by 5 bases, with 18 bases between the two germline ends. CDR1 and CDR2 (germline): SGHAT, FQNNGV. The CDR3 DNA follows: TGTGCCAGCAGCTTAGGGTTAAGGGGACATTACAACGAGCAGTACTTC. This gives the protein CASSLGLRGHYNEQYF.

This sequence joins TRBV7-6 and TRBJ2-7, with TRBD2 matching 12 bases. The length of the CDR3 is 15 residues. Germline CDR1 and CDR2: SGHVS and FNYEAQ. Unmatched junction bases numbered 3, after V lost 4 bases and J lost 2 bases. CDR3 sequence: CASSSGLAGTYEQYF. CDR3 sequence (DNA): TGTGCCAGCAGCTCGGGACTAGCGGGCACCTACGAGCAGTACTTC. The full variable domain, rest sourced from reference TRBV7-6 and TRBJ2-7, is GAGVSQSPRYKVTKRGQDVALRCDPISGHVSLYWYRQALGQGPEFLTYFNYEAQQDKSGLPNDRFSAERPEGSISTLTIQRTEQRDSAMYRCASSSGLAGTYEQYFGPGTRLTVT.

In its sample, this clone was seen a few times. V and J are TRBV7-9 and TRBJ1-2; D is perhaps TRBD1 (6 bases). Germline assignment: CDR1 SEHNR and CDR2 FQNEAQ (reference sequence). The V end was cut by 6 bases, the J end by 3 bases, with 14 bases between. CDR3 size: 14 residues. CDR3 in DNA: TGTGCCAGCAGTCGAGGGGGGGCTTACTATGGCTACACCTTC. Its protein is CASSRGGAYYGYTF.

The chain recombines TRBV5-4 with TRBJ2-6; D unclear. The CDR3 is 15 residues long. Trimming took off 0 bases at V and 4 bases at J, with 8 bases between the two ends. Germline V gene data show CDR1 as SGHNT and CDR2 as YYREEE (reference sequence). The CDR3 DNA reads TGTGCCAGCAGCTTGGAGCGATCCGGGGCCAACGTCCTGACTTTC. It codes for CASSLERSGANVLTF.

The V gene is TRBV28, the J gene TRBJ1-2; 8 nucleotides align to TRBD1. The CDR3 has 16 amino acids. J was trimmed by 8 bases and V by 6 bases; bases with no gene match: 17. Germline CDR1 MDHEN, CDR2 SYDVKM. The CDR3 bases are TGTGCCAGCAGCCGTAGTCTTCCAGGGGGCGAACAAGGCTACACCTTC. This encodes CASSRSLPGGEQGYTF.

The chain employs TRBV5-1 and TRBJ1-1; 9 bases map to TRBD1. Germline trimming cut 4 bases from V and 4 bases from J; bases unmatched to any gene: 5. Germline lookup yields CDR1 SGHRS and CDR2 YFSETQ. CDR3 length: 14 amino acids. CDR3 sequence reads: CASSGGQGSTEAFF. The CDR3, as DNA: TGCGCCAGCAGCGGGGGACAGGGCAGCACTGAAGCTTTCTTT.

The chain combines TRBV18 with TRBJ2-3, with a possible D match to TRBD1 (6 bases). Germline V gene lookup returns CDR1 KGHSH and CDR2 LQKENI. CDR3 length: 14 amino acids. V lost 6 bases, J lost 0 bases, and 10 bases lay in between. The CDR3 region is CASSQGPSTDTQYF. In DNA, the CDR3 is TGTGCCAGCTCCCAGGGGCCTAGCACAGATACGCAGTATTTT.

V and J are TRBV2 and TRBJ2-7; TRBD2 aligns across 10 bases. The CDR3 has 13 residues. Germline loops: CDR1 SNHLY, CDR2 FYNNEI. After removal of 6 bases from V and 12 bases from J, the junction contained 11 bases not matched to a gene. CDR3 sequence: CASSESLAGEAYF. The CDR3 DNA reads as TGTGCCAGCAGCGAGTCCCTAGCGGGAGAGGCGTACTTC.

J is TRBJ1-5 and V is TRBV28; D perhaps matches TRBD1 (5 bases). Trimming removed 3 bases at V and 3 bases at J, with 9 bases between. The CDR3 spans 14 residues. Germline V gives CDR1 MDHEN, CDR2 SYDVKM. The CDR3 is CASSLSQANQPQHF. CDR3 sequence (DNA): TGTGCCAGCAGTTTGTCACAGGCCAATCAGCCCCAGCATTTT. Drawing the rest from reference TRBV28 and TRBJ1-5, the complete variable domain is DVKVTQSSRYLVKRTGEKVFLECVQDMDHENMFWYRQDPGLGLRLIYFSYDVKMKEKGDIPEGYSVSREKKERFSLILESASTNQTSMYLCASSLSQANQPQHFGDGTRLSIL.

CDR3 region: CASSPSGTSSAQYF. The CDR3 region has the DNA TGTGCCAGCAGCCCTTCCGGGACTAGCTCCGCCCAGTACTTC. The chain has TRBV7-3 and TRBJ2-5, with TRBD2 matching 9 bases. Germline assignment: CDR1 SGHTA and CDR2 FQGTGA. This CDR3 is built from 14 residues. With 5 bases clipped from V and 9 bases from J, the junction kept 10 bases outside the gene matches.

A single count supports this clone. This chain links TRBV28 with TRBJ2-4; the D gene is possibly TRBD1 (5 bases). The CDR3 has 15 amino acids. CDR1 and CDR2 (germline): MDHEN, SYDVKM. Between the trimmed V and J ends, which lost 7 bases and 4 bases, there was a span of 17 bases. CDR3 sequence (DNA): TGTGCCAGCAAAGAAAAGGCAGGGCGAAAAAACATTCAGTACTTC. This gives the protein CASKEKAGRKNIQYF. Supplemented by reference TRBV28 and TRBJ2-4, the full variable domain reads DVKVTQSSRYLVKRTGEKVFLECVQDMDHENMFWYRQDPGLGLRLIYFSYDVKMKEKGDIPEGYSVSREKKERFSLILESASTNQTSMYLCASKEKAGRKNIQYFGAGTRLSVL.

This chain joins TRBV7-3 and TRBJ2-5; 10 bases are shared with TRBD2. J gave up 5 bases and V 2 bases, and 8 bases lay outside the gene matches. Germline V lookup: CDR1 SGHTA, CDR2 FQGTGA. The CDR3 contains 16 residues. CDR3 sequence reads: CASSLGGLAGVETQYF. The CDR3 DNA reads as TGTGCCAGCAGCTTAGGGGGGCTAGCGGGAGTGGAGACCCAGTACTTC.

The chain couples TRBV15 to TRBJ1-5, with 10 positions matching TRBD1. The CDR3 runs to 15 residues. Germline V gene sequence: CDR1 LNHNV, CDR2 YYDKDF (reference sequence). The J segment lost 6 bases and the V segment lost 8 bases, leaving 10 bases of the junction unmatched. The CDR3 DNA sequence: TGTGCCACCGGCCTAGACAGGGGGCCTAGTCAGCCCCAGCATTTT. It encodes CATGLDRGPSQPQHF.

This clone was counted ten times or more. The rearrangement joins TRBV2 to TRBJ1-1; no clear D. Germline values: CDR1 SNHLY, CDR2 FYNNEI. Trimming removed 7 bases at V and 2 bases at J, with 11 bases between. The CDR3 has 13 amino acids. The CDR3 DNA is TGTGCCAGCACACGAGAGGGTAACACTGAAGCTTTCTTT. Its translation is CASTREGNTEAFF.

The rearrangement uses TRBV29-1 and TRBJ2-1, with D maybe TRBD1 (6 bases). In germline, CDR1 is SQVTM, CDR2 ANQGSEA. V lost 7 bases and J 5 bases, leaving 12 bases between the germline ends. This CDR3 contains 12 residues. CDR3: CSAKRTDNEQFF. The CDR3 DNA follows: TGCAGCGCAAAACGGACAGACAATGAGCAGTTCTTC.

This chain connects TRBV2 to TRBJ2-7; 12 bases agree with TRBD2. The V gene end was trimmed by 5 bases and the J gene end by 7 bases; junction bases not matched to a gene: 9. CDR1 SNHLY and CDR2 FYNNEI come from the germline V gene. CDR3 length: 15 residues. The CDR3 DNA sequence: TGTGCCAGCAGTCCCGGACTAGCGGGGACGGAAGAGCAGTACTTC. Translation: CASSPGLAGTEEQYF. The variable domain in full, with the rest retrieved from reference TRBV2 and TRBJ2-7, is EPEVTQTPSHQVTQMGQEVILRCVPISNHLYFYWYRQILGQKVEFLVSFYNNEISEKSEIFDDQFSVERPDGSNFTLKIRSTKLEDSAMYFCASSPGLAGTEEQYFGPGTRLTVT.

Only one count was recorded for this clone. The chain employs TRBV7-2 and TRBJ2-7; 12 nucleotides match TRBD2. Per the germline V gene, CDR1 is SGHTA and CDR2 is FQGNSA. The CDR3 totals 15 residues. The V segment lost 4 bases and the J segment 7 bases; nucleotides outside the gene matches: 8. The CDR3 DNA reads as TGTGCCAGCAGCTACCTAGCGGGAGGGCTGGGAGAGCAGTACTTC. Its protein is CASSYLAGGLGEQYF.